Below, 14 T cell receptor beta chains from the same sample are listed, as sequenced in a study of Ad26.COV2.S vaccination and SARS-CoV-2 variants listed by TCRdb under 2021. The treatment or condition label, as the study defines it: some 20 received Ad26.COV2.S at low or high dose, single or two shots; 5 received placebo; per-sample allocation not given. Repertoires of vaccine and placebo recipients were sequenced from samples collected on day 63 after the first injection. The library was built by means of the immunoSEQ multiplex PCR assay. This immuneACCESS table, as held by TCRdb, lists in-frame sequences with V and J called but not all clones. Of the missing ones, under half trace to an unresolved V gene in checked studies; the others have no known cause. The sample has approximately 300,000 clones on record, more than 70% of them singletons. Of the sample, approximately 1.9% falls within the top ten clones.

Sequencing was performed on peripheral blood, taken in a trial of Ad26.COV2.S vaccine versus placebo. These receptors all come from a person aged 18 to 65 who received the Ad26.COV2.S COVID-19 vaccine or a placebo.

The chain has TRBV3-1 (or the pseudogene TRBV3-2) and TRBJ1-2, with 8 bases identical to TRBD1. The CDR3 spans 14 residues. Germline values: CDR1 LGHDT, CDR2 YNNKEL (reference sequence). V lost 3 bases and J lost 4; bases outside the gene matches: 4. The chain's CDR3 is CASSHDRGGYGYTF. In DNA form, the CDR3 reads TGTGCCAGCAGCCATGACAGGGGTGGCTATGGCTACACCTTC.

The rearrangement joins TRBV7-2 to TRBJ1-3; TRBD1 is a possible D gene (6 bases). Germline V gene sequence: CDR1 SGHTA, CDR2 FQGNSA. The CDR3 sequence is 17 residues long. Trimming cost V 2 bases and J 2 bases, with 16 bases left between them. CDR3 coding DNA: TGTGCCAGCAGCTTAAGGAATAGCGGACAGACTGGAAACACCATATATTTT. Encoded protein: CASSLRNSGQTGNTIYF.

The V and J genes are TRBV4-2 and TRBJ1-6; D unclear. CDR1 is LGHNA, CDR2 YNFKEQ, per germline. The CDR3 covers 13 residues. The V and J ends lost 0 bases and 14 bases respectively, with 11 bases between them. This CDR3 is CASSQDGSFSLHF. The CDR3 DNA reads as TGTGCCAGCAGCCAAGATGGAAGCTTCTCCCTCCACTTT.

The chain is built from TRBV4-3 and TRBJ2-3, with 10 bases that match TRBD1. This CDR3 is built from 14 residues. Germline CDR1 is LGHNA and CDR2 is YSLEER. Trimming took 2 bases from V and 5 from J; bases not matched to a gene: 1. The CDR3 reads CASSQRTGGDTQYF. CDR3 nucleotides: TGCGCCAGCAGCCAAAGGACAGGGGGAGATACGCAGTATTTT.

The gene calls are TRBV3-1 (or the pseudogene TRBV3-2) and TRBJ1-3; D may be TRBD1 (6 bases). In germline, CDR1 is LGHDT, CDR2 YNNKEL (reference sequence). The ends were cut back, 6 bases at V and 3 bases at J, with 12 bases in the middle. The CDR3 sequence is 14 residues long. The CDR3, as DNA: TGTGCCAGCAGTTTCAGGGGTGGTGGAAACACCATATATTTT. This encodes CASSFRGGGNTIYF.

The V gene is TRBV30, the J gene TRBJ1-3; D is unresolved. The V and J ends lost 6 bases and 0 bases respectively, with 12 bases between them. Germline-derived CDR1 and CDR2 are GTSNPN and SVGIG (reference sequence). The CDR3 has 14 residues. CDR3 in DNA: TGTGCCTGTCTCGAGGGTTACTCTGGAAACACCATATATTTT. This codes for CACLEGYSGNTIYF.

This clone was picked up a small number of times. The gene calls are TRBV7-2 and TRBJ2-2; 7 nucleotides agree with TRBD1. The J segment lost 2 bases and the V segment lost 4 bases, leaving 16 bases of the junction unmatched. CDR3 length equals 19 residues. The germline V gene has CDR1 SGHTA and CDR2 FQGNSA. CDR3 DNA: TGTGCCAGCAGCTCCTATCGCCGGGGACAGACAAGTAACACCGGGGAGCTGTTTTTT. Translation gives CASSSYRRGQTSNTGELFF.

The chain joins TRBV30 to TRBJ1-1; unclear D gene. Germline lookup yields CDR1 GTSNPN and CDR2 SVGIG (reference sequence). Trimming stripped 3 bases from V and 1 base from J, with 12 bases between. The CDR3 length is 14 residues. The CDR3 coding sequence is TGTGCCTGGAGGGCCGGGCTCCCGAACACTGAAGCTTTCTTT. This translates into CAWRAGLPNTEAFF.

As DNA, the CDR3 is TGCAGTGCTGAAATGAACACTGAAGCTTTCTTT. Translation: CSAEMNTEAFF. The chain combines TRBV20-1 with TRBJ1-1; D ambiguous. Germline V gives CDR1 DFQATT, CDR2 SNEGSKA (reference sequence). The V end lost 5 bases, the J end lost 0 bases, and 4 bases lay between the germline ends. This CDR3 region has 11 residues.

For the CDR3, the DNA is TGTGCCAGCAGCTTCGGACAGCTGAACACTGAAGCTTTCTTT. This gives the protein CASSFGQLNTEAFF. This chain connects TRBV5-6 to TRBJ1-1, with D tentatively TRBD1 (6 bases). CDR1 is SGHDT and CDR2 is YYEEEE in the germline V gene. This CDR3 comprises 14 residues. The ends were cut back, 2 bases at V and 0 bases at J, with 8 bases in the middle.

The V and J genes are TRBV4-2 and TRBJ2-5; D might be TRBD2 (6 bases). Germline V gene data show CDR1 as LGHNA and CDR2 as YNFKEQ. Deletions cut 0 bases from V and 4 bases from J, with 9 bases between. The CDR3 runs to 14 residues. In DNA form, the CDR3 reads TGTGCCAGCAGCCAAGAGTGGAGGGGAGAGACCCAGTACTTC. This sequence encodes CASSQEWRGETQYF.

The V and J genes are TRBV19 and TRBJ1-4; D remains ambiguous. V lost 7 bases to trimming and J lost 0 bases, with 12 bases between them. Germline V gives CDR1 LNHDA, CDR2 SQIVND (reference sequence). This CDR3 region has 15 residues. Written as DNA, the CDR3 is TGTGCCAGTACAAACAAACAAGCAACTAATGAAAAACTGTTTTTT. Translated, it gives CASTNKQATNEKLFF.

This chain joins TRBV5-6 and TRBJ1-1, with unresolved D. The CDR3 runs to 14 residues. The V gene lost 3 bases and the J gene lost 6 bases, with 15 bases spanning the gap. Germline-derived CDR1 and CDR2 are SGHDT and YYEEEE. The CDR3 sequence: CASSSYTAGSEAFF. In DNA form, the CDR3 reads TGTGCCAGCAGCTCATACACAGCCGGATCTGAAGCTTTCTTT.

The gene calls are TRBV7-2 and TRBJ1-1; tentatively, D is TRBD1 (5 bases). The CDR3 contains 12 residues. The V end was cut by 5 bases, the J end by 9 bases, with 13 bases between. The germline V gene has CDR1 SGHTA and CDR2 FQGNSA. The chain's CDR3 is CASSHWTSKAFF. CDR3 nucleotides: TGTGCCAGCAGCCACTGGACATCGAAAGCTTTCTTT.